This T cell receptor beta chain derives from a study of Graves' ophthalmopathy and Graves' hyperthyroidism. On the study more broadly: At initial diagnosis, peripheral blood was obtained, and this preceded any treatment. Study conclusions and caveats: A roughly 84% specificity and around 86% sensitivity were achieved by a 13-signature model that separated ophthalmopathy from stable hyperthyroidism.

For repertoire sequencing, the TCR beta CDR3 regions were amplified from RNA transcripts. Scientists carried out first-round RT-PCR using HTBI primers and then a second-round multiplex PCR. TCRdb reprocessed the multiplex PCR reads via MiXCR and lists one record per CDR3 protein. The sample gives about 620,000 distinct CDR3 sequences, 22% of which show up once; approximately 6.9% is in the top ten. PBMCs were obtained from roughly 9 ml of fresh peripheral blood. V gave up 7 bases and J gave up 5 bases, with 11 bases separating them. The CDR3 length is 12 residues. The germline V gene encodes CDR1 MNHEY and CDR2 SMNVEV (reference sequence). This clonotype was counted many times. Its antigen is undetermined.

The genes are TRBV27 and TRBJ1-2, with D maybe TRBD1 (5 bases). Material: peripheral blood. The TCR was taken from a woman under 30 with stable Graves' hyperthyroidism. Some clones in this sample may be carry-over from other donors' samples. The DNA of the CDR3 is TGTGCCAGCAAGGGGCTTTTGTATGGCTACACCTTC. Translating gives CASKGLLYGYTF.